This T cell receptor (beta chain) was retrieved from a study of read filtering for tumor transcriptome and immune sequencing. Study information: By R-ISS, stages I, II and III held around 8, 16 and 7 patients.

The library was built from around 400 ng RNA with molecular barcoded adaptors for alpha/delta and beta/gamma chains. TCRdb re-called the reads with MiXCR, one entry per CDR3 protein. This sample yields approximately 57,000 distinct CDR3 sequences, of which over 9% are seen a single time; 16% belongs to the top ten. Losses at the gene ends were 8 bases for V and 5 bases for J; bases not matched to a gene: 9. CDR3 size: 15 residues. The V gene's germline CDR1 is MNHNS and CDR2 SASEGT. The table lists this clonotype with many counts. J is TRBJ2-5 and V is TRBV6-1, with 12 bases that match TRBD2. This TCR derives from a donor aged 40 or older with multiple myeloma. Sequencing was performed on a population of CD138-negative cells sorted from bone marrow. The CDR3 reads CASRLLTSGGETQYF. The CDR3 region has the DNA TGTGCCAGCCGCCTCCTTACTAGCGGGGGGGAGACCCAGTACTTC.